The entry below gives a single TCR beta chain sequence along with its context. What it binds is unknown. The data were obtained in a study of T cell responses to AZD1222 COVID-19 vaccine. Study-wide results and caveats: Across spike, vaccine-associated CD4 TCRs were found, dominant at 160-218 and 743-854. None of the repertoires were sampled until the peak T cell response had passed.

The assay was immunoSEQ multiplex PCR, and TCRdb's table has in-frame clones only and misses some. The repertoire holds about 170,000 clones, with around 88% as singletons. The TCR comes from an adult who received the AZD1222 COVID-19 vaccine. The source material was peripheral blood, sampled 28 days after the second AZD1222 dose.

CDR3 in amino acids: CASTRDSSYEQYF. The CDR3 DNA follows: TGTGCCAGCACCCGAGACAGTTCCTACGAGCAGTACTTC. V usage is TRBV7-2 and J usage is TRBJ2-7, with TRBD1 as a possible D gene (5 bases). In germline, CDR1 is SGHTA, CDR2 FQGNSA. The CDR3 has 13 residues. V gave up 7 bases and J gave up 1 base, with 11 bases separating them.